The 9 T cell receptor beta chains given below trace back to one sample, sequenced in a study of CD8+ T cells in alopecia areata. RNA, once extracted, was reverse transcribed into cDNA for use as the sequencing template. Sequencing was performed with immunoSEQ multiplex PCR; in TCRdb, only in-frame clones are kept and a portion is missing. The sample holds about 160,000 clones, roughly 65% seen once. Treatment indicated: oral pan-JAK inhibitor, 5-10 mg twice daily. The sequencing here drew on CD4+ T cells sorted from blood, taken at week 4, from a patient treated with tofacitinib. All receptors come from a human donor with alopecia areata.

This clone was recorded a few times. The gene calls are TRBV10-3 and TRBJ2-2; D is undetermined. Germline lookup yields CDR1 ENHRY and CDR2 SYGVKD. V was shortened by 8 bases and J by 3 bases, with 7 bases between the two germline ends. This CDR3 has 12 residues. This CDR3 is CAIRRDTGELFF. CDR3 in DNA: TGTGCCATCCGTCGCGACACCGGGGAGCTGTTTTTT.

The chain combines TRBV6-6 with TRBJ2-5; 10 bases agree with TRBD1. Germline V gene sequence: CDR1 MNHNY, CDR2 SVGAGI (reference sequence). V was clipped by 5 bases and J by 3 bases; unmatched bases: 6. The CDR3 is made up of 15 amino acids. CDR3 in DNA: TGTGCCAGCAGTACTCCGGGACAGGGGAAAGAGACCCAGTACTTC. Encoded protein: CASSTPGQGKETQYF.

A few counts support this clone. The chain recombines TRBV2 with TRBJ1-1; D call uncertain. Germline V gives CDR1 SNHLY, CDR2 FYNNEI. The CDR3 is made up of 13 amino acids. V gave up 8 bases and J gave up 0 bases, with 10 bases separating them. CDR3 sequence: CASQRALNTEAFF. The CDR3 DNA reads as TGTGCCAGCCAGAGGGCCCTGAACACTGAAGCTTTCTTT.

The V gene is TRBV7-3, the J gene TRBJ2-1, with D unresolved. CDR1 SGHTA and CDR2 FQGTGA come from the germline V gene. The CDR3 is 12 residues long. Trimming removed 2 bases from V and 6 bases from J, with 5 bases in between. The CDR3 sequence is CASSLGLNEQFF. In nucleotides, the CDR3 is TGTGCCAGCAGCTTAGGGCTCAATGAGCAGTTCTTC.

The chain links TRBV28 to TRBJ1-5; D not certain. Germline-derived CDR1 and CDR2 are MDHEN and SYDVKM. Trimming pared 5 bases from V and 0 bases from J, leaving 8 bases between. The CDR3 consists of 14 residues. The CDR3 sequence: CASSQDGSNQPQHF. Here the CDR3 DNA reads TGTGCCAGCAGTCAGGACGGTAGCAATCAGCCCCAGCATTTT.

The V gene is TRBV25-1, the J gene TRBJ1-2; D is undetermined. The germline CDR1 and CDR2 sequences are MGHDK and SYGVNS. Trimming cost V 4 bases and J 4 bases, with 13 bases left between them. The CDR3 extends over 14 amino acids. The CDR3 sequence: CASSGGRVSYGYTF. The CDR3 DNA sequence: TGTGCCAGCAGTGGAGGACGGGTTTCCTATGGCTACACCTTC.

This clone came up many times. The rearrangement links TRBV4-3 to TRBJ2-6; D possibly corresponds to TRBD2 (7 bases). This CDR3 spans 17 amino acids. Trimming stripped 3 bases from V and 3 bases from J, with 15 bases between. The germline V gene has CDR1 LGHNA and CDR2 YSLEER. CDR3 coding DNA: TGCGCCAGCAGCCAGAACCGGGGGGCGCTTGGGGCCAACGTCCTGACTTTC. It is translated as CASSQNRGALGANVLTF.

The chain uses TRBV7-9 and TRBJ2-7, with TRBD1 matching over 9 bases. Germline lookup yields CDR1 SEHNR and CDR2 FQNEAQ (reference sequence). This CDR3 comprises 15 residues. Trimming cost V 4 bases and J 4 bases; bases outside gene matches: 8. This CDR3 is CASSSRGTGSYEQYF. CDR3 nucleotide sequence: TGTGCCAGCAGCTCCCGAGGGACAGGGTCTTACGAGCAGTACTTC.

Concerning this clone: This sample also contains other DNA sequences that code for the same CDR3. This rearrangement joins TRBV29-1 to TRBJ2-5; 12 bases are a match to TRBD1. There are 13 residues in the CDR3. Germline V CDR1 and CDR2: SQVTM, ANQGSEA. V shed 6 bases and J 5 bases; nucleotides not matched to a gene: 4. CDR3 DNA sequence: TGCAGCGTCCGGGACAGGGGGCGGGAGACCCAGTACTTC. Its translation: CSVRDRGRETQYF.